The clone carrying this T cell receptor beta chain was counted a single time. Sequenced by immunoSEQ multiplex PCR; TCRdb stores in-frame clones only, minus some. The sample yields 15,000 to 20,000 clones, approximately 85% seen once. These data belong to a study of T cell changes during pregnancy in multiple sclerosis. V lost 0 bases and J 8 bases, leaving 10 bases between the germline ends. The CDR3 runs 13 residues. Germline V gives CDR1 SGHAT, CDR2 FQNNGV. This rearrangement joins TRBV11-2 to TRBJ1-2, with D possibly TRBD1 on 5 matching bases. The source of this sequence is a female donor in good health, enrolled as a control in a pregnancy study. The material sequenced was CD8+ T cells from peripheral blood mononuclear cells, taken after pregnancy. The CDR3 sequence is CASSLDRVNGYTF. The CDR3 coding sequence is TGTGCCAGCAGCTTAGACAGGGTCAACGGCTACACCTTC. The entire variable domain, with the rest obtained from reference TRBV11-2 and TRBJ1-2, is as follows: EAGVAQSPRYKIIEKRQSVAFWCNPISGHATLYWYQQILGQGPKLLIQFQNNGVVDDSQLPKDRFSAERLKGVDSTLKIQPAKLEDSAVYLCASSLDRVNGYTFGSGTRLTVV.